This T cell receptor beta chain appears in the sequencing data of a study of vaccination effects on CD4 cells after COVID-19. Repertoires were generated with immunoSEQ multiplex PCR, while TCRdb's copy carries only in-frame clones and drops some. This table holds tens of thousands of clones, about 70% found once. Expansion with viral peptide pools was applied to antigen-specific CD4+ T cells by the ViraFEST assay prior to sequencing. Investigators separated out CD4+ T cells once around 10 days of culture had passed. On this clone itself: What it recognizes is unknown.

The V end lost 1 base, the J end lost 2 bases, and 6 bases lay between the germline ends. CDR1 and CDR2 (germline): KGHSH, LQKENI. The CDR3 length is 14 residues. The rearrangement joins TRBV18 to TRBJ2-1; D not certain. The starting material was CD4+ T cells from PBMCs cultured with HCoV-229E spike peptides, obtained before COVID-19 vaccination. This receptor was obtained from a human donor who received a COVID-19 vaccine. In nucleotides, the CDR3 is TGTGCCAGCTCACCACAAGCTACCTACAATGAGCAGTTCTTC. Protein sequence: CASSPQATYNEQFF.